The present entry profiles one T cell receptor (beta chain) with its context. Its antigen is still unknown. Trimming took 2 bases from V and 3 from J; bases not matched to a gene: 3. The CDR3 extends over 14 amino acids. CDR1 MNHEY and CDR2 SMNVEV come from the germline V gene (reference sequence). This entry is derived from a study of response to subunit inactivated influenza vaccine. MiXCR was run by TCRdb on the RT-PCR reads, yielding one entry per CDR3 protein. The top ten hold 6% to 7% of the sample, which has 650,000 to 800,000 distinct CDR3 sequences, roughly 13% seen once. Study-level findings and limits: Authors proposed each seasonal influenza vaccination draws in few new T cells.

This specimen consisted of PBMCs from blood, obtained 14 to 15 days before vaccination. The rearrangement links TRBV27 to TRBJ2-5; 7 bases agree with TRBD1. The sequence was collected from a man aged 50-60 years who received an inactivated influenza vaccine. The CDR3 is CASSLATGKETQYF. The CDR3, as DNA: TGTGCCAGCAGTTTAGCGACAGGGAAAGAGACCCAGTACTTC.